The present TCR beta chain was sequenced within a study of T cells in Graves' hyperthyroidism and ophthalmopathy. This clonotype was found a few times. Its antigen remains unidentified. Uncontrolled infection, other autoimmune disease, pregnancy or lactation disqualified patients from enrolment. The source material, RNA transcripts, was used to amplify TCR beta CDR3 regions. The study used the HTBI primer set for a first-round RT-PCR of the TCR CDR3. TCRdb re-analysed the multiplex PCR reads in MiXCR, keeping a single row per CDR3 protein. The data show nearly 250,000 distinct CDR3 sequences, with almost 25% seen just once and 30% to 40% held by the top ten. Study results and limitations: Blood shared most expanded thyroid clonotypes above 0.001. Stable hyperthyroidism was told apart from ophthalmopathy by a model built on 13 V-J features.

The sample taken for sequencing was blood. The TCR sequence derives from a woman aged 40 to 50 with Graves' ophthalmopathy.

The CDR3 loop reads CASSRSRQETQYF. CDR3 DNA sequence: TGTGCCAGCAGTCGTTCGAGACAAGAGACCCAGTACTTC. The chain combines TRBV2 with TRBJ2-5; D gene ambiguous. The germline CDR1 and CDR2 sequences are SNHLY and FYNNEI. Trimming removed 5 bases from V and 2 bases from J, with 9 bases in between. CDR3 length: 13 residues.